This T cell receptor (beta chain) derives from a study of blood T cells in healthy people across ages. Study at large: About one barcoded beta molecule per two T cells came from capture by template switching.

The CDR3 runs to 18 residues. Germline V CDR1 and CDR2: SGHTA, FQGNSA. J lost 4 bases, V lost 1 base, and 9 bases had no gene match. Samples had at least 6 million PBMCs isolated from them. To note about this clonotype: The antigen remains undetermined.

Together with a sample-barcoded 5' primer, a J-beta primer mix was included in a second PCR lasting roughly 6 to 12 cycles. Each cDNA molecule carried a tag from a template-switch adaptor that contained 12 random nucleotides. A single record per CDR3 protein comes from TCRdb applying MiXCR to the 5' RACE reads. The table shows approximately 730,000 distinct CDR3 sequences, with about 53% occurring only once. The study's findings and limits: In long-lived donors, naive CD4+ cell counts and diversity exceeded those of aged donors.

The TCR comes from a man at least 80 years old in good health. The sample was blood. The genes are TRBV7-2 and TRBJ2-5, with 13 bases fitting TRBD2. The DNA for the CDR3 is TGTGCCAGCAGCTTAGGCCGGACTAGCGGGAGTTACCGAGAGACCCAGTACTTC. This translates into CASSLGRTSGSYRETQYF.